These 9 T cell receptor beta chains originate from one sample sequenced in a study of cytomegalovirus exposure and HLA in healthy donors (dated by TCRdb to 2016 to 2017). The library was produced with the immunoSEQ multiplex PCR assay. The multiplex PCR relied on a mix of 60 forward primers for TCR Vbeta segments and 13 reverse primers for TCR Jbeta segments. TCRdb took over this immuneACCESS table, retaining in-frame rearrangements with V and J assigned. Such tables are incomplete; in checked studies, under half of the missing clones stem from an unresolved V gene, and the remainder is unexplained. The sample profile shows 65,000 to 80,000 clones; under 85% of them were found once. About 20% of the sample belongs to the ten largest clones. Sequencing used PBMCs. The receptors here all came from a woman aged 40-49 years in good health and CMV-seropositive.

This chain uses TRBV7-6 with TRBJ1-6; TRBD1 might be the D (5 bases). V lost 0 bases and J lost 6, with 12 bases in between. The CDR3 contains 16 residues. Germline CDR1 reads SGHVS; CDR2 reads FNYEAQ. CDR3 in amino acids: CASSLAPGGGNSPLHF. CDR3 coding DNA: TGTGCCAGCAGCTTAGCTCCCGGCGGGGGTAATTCACCCCTCCACTTT.

This sequence joins TRBV7-9 and TRBJ2-7; a weak D match, TRBD2 (5 bases). The CDR3 totals 13 residues. Germline CDR1 and CDR2: SEHNR and FQNEAQ (reference sequence). The germline V and J ends were trimmed by 4 bases and 2 bases, with 9 bases remaining between them. CDR3 DNA: TGTGCCAGCAGCTGGGGAGAAGCCTACGAGCAGTACTTC. Protein product: CASSWGEAYEQYF.

The chain has TRBV13 and TRBJ1-1, with D uncertain. The CDR3 is made up of 13 amino acids. V lost 0 bases and J lost 1, with 3 bases in between. Germline V CDR1 and CDR2: PRHDT, FYEKMQ (reference sequence). The CDR3 protein is CASSLGWNTEAFF. In DNA, the CDR3 is TGTGCCAGCAGCTTAGGCTGGAACACTGAAGCTTTCTTT.

The rearrangement joins TRBV6-1 to TRBJ2-1, with 12 nucleotides matching TRBD2. In germline, CDR1 is MNHNS, CDR2 SASEGT. CDR3 size: 17 residues. V was clipped by 3 bases and J by 1 base; unmatched bases: 4. CDR3 nucleotide sequence: TGTGCCAGCAGTGACCTAGCGGGGGGGTCTTCCTACAATGAGCAGTTCTTC. As protein: CASSDLAGGSSYNEQFF.

The chain recombines TRBV5-4 with TRBJ2-7, with 12 bases aligning to TRBD1. Per germline, CDR1 SGHNT and CDR2 YYREEE (reference sequence). This CDR3 is 17 amino acids long. Losses at the gene ends were 1 base for V and 3 bases for J; bases not matched to a gene: 8. This CDR3 reads CASSLSGTGGRNYEQYF. The CDR3 DNA follows: TGTGCCAGCAGCTTGTCCGGGACAGGGGGCCGAAACTACGAGCAGTACTTC.

This chain uses TRBV5-6 with TRBJ2-6, with 7 bases matching TRBD1. Trimming cost V 2 bases and J 0 bases; bases outside gene matches: 8. The CDR3 is 18 residues long. The germline gives CDR1 SGHDT, CDR2 YYEEEE. The CDR3 reads CASSFAATGSSGANVLTF. In DNA form, the CDR3 reads TGTGCCAGCAGCTTTGCCGCGACAGGGAGCTCTGGGGCCAACGTCCTGACTTTC. The full variable domain, its missing parts supplied by reference TRBV5-6 and TRBJ2-6, is DAGVTQSPTHLIKTRGQQVTLRCSPKSGHDTVSWYQQALGQGPQFIFQYYEEEERQRGNFPDRFSGHQFPNYSSELNVNALLLGDSALYLCASSFAATGSSGANVLTFGAGSRLTVL.

The chain employs TRBV14 and TRBJ1-2; possible D gene TRBD1, 6 bases. With 0 bases removed from V and 6 bases from J, the gap between germline ends came to 14 bases. The CDR3 contains 15 residues. The germline V gene encodes CDR1 SGHDN and CDR2 FVKESK. CDR3 amino acids: CASSQDPRAGDGYTF. The CDR3 coding sequence is TGTGCCAGCAGCCAAGATCCTCGGGCAGGGGATGGCTACACCTTC.

This clone was observed a single time. The chain couples TRBV4-2 to TRBJ1-5, with D hard to call. The CDR3 is made up of 15 amino acids. The V and J ends lost 0 bases and 3 bases respectively, with 9 bases between them. The germline gives CDR1 LGHNA, CDR2 YNFKEQ. The CDR3 nucleotides are TGTGCCAGCAGCCAAGATAAAGCCTCCAATCAGCCCCAGCATTTT. Residues: CASSQDKASNQPQHF.

The gene calls are TRBV7-9 and TRBJ1-1, with D maybe TRBD1 (6 bases). The germline gives CDR1 SEHNR, CDR2 FQNEAQ (reference sequence). CDR3 size: 14 residues. CDR3 region: CASGAVIYDTEAFF. The CDR3 coding sequence is TGTGCTTCAGGGGCGGTTATATATGACACTGAAGCTTTCTTT.